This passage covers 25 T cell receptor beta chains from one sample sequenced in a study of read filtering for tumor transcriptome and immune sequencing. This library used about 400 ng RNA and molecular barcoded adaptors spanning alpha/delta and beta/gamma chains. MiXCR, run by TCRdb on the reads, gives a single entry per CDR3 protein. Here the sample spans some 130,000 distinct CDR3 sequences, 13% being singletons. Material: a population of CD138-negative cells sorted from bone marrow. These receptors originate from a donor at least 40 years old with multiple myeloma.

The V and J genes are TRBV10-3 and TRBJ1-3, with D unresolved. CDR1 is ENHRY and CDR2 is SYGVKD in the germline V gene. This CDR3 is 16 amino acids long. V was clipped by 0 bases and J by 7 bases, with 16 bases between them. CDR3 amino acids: CAISESGSRLWNTIYF. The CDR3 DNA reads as TGTGCCATCAGTGAGTCCGGCAGCCGTCTCTGGAACACCATATATTTT.

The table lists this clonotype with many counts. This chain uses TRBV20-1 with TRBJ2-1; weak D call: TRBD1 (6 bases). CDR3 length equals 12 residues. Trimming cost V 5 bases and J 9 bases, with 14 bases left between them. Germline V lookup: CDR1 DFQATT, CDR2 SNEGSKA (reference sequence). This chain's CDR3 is CSASTGRVEQFF. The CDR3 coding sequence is TGCAGTGCTTCGACAGGCAGGGTTGAGCAGTTCTTC.

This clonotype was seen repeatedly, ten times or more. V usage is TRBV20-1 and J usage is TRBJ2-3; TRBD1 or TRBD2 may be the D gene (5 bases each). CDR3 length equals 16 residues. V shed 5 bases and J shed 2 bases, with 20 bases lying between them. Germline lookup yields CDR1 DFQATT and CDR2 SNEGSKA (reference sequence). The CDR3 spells CSALPPLGDDTDTQYF. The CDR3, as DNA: TGCAGTGCTCTACCGCCGTTAGGGGACGACACAGATACGCAGTATTTT.

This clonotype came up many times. This CDR3 reads CASSPGQREMGEQYF. In DNA, the CDR3 is TGTGCCAGCAGTCCAGGACAGCGGGAGATGGGCGAGCAGTACTTC. The V call is TRBV7-9, the J call TRBJ2-7, with 8 positions matching TRBD2. This CDR3 comprises 15 residues. The ends lost 6 bases at V and 6 bases at J; junction bases unmatched: 13. The germline CDR1 and CDR2 sequences are SEHNR and FQNEAQ (reference sequence).

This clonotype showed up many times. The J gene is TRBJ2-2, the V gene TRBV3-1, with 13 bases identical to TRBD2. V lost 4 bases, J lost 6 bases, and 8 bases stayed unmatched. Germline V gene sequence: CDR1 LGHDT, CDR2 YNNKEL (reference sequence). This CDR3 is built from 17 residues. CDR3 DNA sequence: TGTGCCAGCAGCCCAAGGACTAGCGGGAGAGCGTCCGGGGAGCTGTTTTTT. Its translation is CASSPRTSGRASGELFF.

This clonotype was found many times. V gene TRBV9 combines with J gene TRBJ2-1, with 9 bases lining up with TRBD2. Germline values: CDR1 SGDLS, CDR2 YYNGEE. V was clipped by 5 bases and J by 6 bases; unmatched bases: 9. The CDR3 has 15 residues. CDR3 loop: CASRDLATSGNEQFF. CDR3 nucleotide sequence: TGTGCCAGCAGGGATCTAGCGACTAGCGGCAATGAGCAGTTCTTC.

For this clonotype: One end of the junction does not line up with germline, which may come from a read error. CDR3 coding DNA: TGCGCCATCAGTGGTAGGGAGGTATCCAGCTCTGGGGCCAACGTCCTGACTTTC. This sequence encodes CAISGREVSSSGANVLTF. The V and J genes are TRBV10-3 and TRBJ2-6; maybe TRBD2 (6 bases). The CDR3 is 18 amino acids. From germline, CDR1 is ENHRY and CDR2 SYGVKD.

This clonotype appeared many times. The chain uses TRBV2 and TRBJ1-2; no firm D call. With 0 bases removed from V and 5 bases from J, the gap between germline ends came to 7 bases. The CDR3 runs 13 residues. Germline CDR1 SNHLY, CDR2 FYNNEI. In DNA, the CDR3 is TGTGCCAGCAGTGAAGCCCGCCTTTATGGCTACACCTTC. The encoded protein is CASSEARLYGYTF.

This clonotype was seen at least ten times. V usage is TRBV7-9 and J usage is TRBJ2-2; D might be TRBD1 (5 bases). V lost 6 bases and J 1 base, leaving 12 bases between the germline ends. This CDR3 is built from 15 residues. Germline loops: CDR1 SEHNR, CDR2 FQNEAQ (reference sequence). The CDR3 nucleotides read TGTGCCAGCAGACTTGGCAGGGTGAACACCGGGGAGCTGTTTTTT. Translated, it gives CASRLGRVNTGELFF.

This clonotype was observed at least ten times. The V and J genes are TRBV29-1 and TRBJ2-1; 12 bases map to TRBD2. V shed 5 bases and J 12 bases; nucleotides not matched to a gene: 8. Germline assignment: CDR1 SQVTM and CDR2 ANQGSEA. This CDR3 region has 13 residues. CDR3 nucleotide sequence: TGCAGCGTTAATCTAGCGGGGGGGTCCGGGCAGTTCTTC. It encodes CSVNLAGGSGQFF.

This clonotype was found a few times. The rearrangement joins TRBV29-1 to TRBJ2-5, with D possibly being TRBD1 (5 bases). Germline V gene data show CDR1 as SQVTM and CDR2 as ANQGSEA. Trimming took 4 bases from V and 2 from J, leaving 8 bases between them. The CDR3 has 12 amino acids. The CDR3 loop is CSVATAQETQYF. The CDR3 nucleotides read TGCAGCGTTGCGACAGCACAAGAGACCCAGTACTTC. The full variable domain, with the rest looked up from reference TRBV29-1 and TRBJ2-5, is SAVISQKPSRDICQRGTSLTIQCQVDSQVTMMFWYRQQPGQSLTLIATANQGSEATYESGFVIDKFPISRPNLTFSTLTVSNMSPEDSSIYLCSVATAQETQYFGPGTRLLVL.

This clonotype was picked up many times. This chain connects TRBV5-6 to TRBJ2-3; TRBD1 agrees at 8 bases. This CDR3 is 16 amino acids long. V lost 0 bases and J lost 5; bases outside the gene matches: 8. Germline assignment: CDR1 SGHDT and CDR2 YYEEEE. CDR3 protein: CASSLGTGSSGDTQYF. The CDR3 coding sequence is TGTGCCAGCAGCTTGGGGACAGGGAGCTCCGGAGATACGCAGTATTTT.

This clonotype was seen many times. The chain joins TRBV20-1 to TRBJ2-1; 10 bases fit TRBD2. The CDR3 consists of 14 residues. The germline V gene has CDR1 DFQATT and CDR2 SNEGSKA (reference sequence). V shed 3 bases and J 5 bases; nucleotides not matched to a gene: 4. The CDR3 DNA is TGCAGTGCTAGGAAACTAGCGGGGAACAATGAGCAGTTCTTC. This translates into CSARKLAGNNEQFF.

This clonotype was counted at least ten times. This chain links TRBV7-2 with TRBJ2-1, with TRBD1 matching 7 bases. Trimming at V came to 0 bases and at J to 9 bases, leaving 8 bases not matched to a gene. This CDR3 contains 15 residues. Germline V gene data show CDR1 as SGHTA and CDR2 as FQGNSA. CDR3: CASSLANHRGGEQFF. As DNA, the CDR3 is TGTGCCAGCAGCTTAGCAAATCACAGGGGCGGTGAGCAGTTCTTC.

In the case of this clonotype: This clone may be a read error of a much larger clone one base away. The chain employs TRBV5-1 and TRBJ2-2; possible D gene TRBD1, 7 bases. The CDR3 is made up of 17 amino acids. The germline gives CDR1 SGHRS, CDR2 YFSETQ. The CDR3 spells CASSLSGGGANTGELSF. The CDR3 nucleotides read TGCGCCAGCAGCTTGAGTGGAGGGGGCGCGAACACCGGGGAGCTGTCTTTT.

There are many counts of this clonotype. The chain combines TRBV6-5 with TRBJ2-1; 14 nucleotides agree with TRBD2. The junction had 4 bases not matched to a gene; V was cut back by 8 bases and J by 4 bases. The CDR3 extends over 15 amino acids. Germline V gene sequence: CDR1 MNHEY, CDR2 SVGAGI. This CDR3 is CASLRTSGRYNEQFF. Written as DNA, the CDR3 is TGTGCCAGCCTCCGGACTAGCGGGAGGTACAATGAGCAGTTCTTC.

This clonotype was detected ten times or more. The CDR3 sequence: CASSEEEVTGGNEQFF. In nucleotides, the CDR3 is TGCGCCAGCAGTGAGGAGGAAGTAACGGGGGGCAATGAGCAGTTCTTC. This chain uses TRBV10-2 with TRBJ2-1; 7 nucleotides align to TRBD2. V was clipped by 2 bases and J by 6 bases; unmatched bases: 10. CDR1 WSHSY and CDR2 SAAADI come from the germline V gene. CDR3 length: 16 residues.

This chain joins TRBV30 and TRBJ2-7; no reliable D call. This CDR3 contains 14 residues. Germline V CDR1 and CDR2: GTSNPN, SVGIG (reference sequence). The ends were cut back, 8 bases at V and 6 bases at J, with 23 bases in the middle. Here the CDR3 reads CARSGYPAICEQYF. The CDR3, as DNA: TGTGCCCGGTCAGGCTACCCGGCAATCTGCGAGCAGTACTTC.

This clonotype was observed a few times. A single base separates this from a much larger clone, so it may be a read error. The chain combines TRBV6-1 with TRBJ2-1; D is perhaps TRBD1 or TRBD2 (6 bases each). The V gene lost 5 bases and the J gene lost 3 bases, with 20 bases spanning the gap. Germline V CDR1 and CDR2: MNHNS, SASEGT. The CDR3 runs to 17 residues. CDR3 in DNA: TGTGCCAGCAGTTCCTGGGGGCTAGCGAGATTCTACAATGAGCAGTTCTTC. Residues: CASSSWGLARFYNEQFF.

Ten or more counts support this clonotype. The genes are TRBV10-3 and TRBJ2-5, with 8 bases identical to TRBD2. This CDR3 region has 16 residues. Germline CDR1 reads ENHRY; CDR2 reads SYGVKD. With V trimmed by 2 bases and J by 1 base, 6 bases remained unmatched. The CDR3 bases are TGTGCCATCAGTGAGAAAATAGCGGGGACCCAAGAGACCCAGTACTTC. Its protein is CAISEKIAGTQETQYF.

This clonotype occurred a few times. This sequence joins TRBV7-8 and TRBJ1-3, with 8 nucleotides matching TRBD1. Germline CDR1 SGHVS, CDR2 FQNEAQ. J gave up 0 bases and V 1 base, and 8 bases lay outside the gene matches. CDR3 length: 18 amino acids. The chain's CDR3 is CASSLDYDRGLSGNTIYF. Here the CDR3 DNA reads TGTGCCAGCAGCTTAGATTATGACAGGGGTCTCTCTGGAAACACCATATATTTT.

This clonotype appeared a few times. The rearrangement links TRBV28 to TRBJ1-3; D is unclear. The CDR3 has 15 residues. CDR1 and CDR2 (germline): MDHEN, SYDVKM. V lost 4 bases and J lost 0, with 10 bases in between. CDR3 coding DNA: TGTGCCAGCAGTTCCACCTTCTCCTCTGGAAACACCATATATTTT. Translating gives CASSSTFSSGNTIYF.

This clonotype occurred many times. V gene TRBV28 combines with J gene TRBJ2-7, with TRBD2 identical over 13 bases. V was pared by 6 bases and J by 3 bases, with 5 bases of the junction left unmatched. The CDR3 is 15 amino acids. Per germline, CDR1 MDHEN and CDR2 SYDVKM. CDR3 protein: CASSGGLAGRYEQYF. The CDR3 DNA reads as TGTGCCAGCAGCGGGGGACTAGCGGGACGCTACGAGCAGTACTTC.

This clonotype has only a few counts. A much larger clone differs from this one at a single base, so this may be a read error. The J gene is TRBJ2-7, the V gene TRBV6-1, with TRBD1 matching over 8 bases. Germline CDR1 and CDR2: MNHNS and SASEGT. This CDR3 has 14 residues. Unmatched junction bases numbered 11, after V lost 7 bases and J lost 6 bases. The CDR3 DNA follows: TGTGCCAGCACCGAGATACAGGGGGGAGCCGAGCAGTACTTC. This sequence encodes CASTEIQGGAEQYF.

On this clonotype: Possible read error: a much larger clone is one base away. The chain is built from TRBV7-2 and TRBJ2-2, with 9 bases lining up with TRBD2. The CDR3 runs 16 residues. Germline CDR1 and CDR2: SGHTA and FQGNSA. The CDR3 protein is CASSLGAGGFTGELSF. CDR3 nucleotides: TGTGCCAGCAGCTTAGGAGCGGGGGGATTCACCGGGGAGCTGTCTTTT.